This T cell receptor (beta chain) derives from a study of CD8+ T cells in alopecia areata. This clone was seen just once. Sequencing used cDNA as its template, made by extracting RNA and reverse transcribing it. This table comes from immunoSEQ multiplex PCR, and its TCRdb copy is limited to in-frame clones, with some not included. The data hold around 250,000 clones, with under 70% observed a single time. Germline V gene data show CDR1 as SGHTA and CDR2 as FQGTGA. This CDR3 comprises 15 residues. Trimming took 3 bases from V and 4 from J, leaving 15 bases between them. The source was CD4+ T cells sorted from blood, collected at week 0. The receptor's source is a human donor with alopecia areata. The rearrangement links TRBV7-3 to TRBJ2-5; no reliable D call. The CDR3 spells CASSLRGAFGETQYF. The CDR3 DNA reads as TGTGCCAGCAGCTTGAGAGGAGCTTTCGGAGAGACCCAGTACTTC. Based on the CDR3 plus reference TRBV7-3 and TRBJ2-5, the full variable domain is GAGVSQTPSNKVTEKGKYVELRCDPISGHTALYWYRQSLGQGPEFLIYFQGTGAADDSGLPNDRFFAVRPEGSVSTLKIQRTERGDSAVYLCASSLRGAFGETQYFGPGTRLLVL.